A selection of T cell receptor beta chains follows, all from one sample in a study of blood T cells in healthy people across ages. TCRdb independently ran MiXCR on the 5' RACE reads; one entry per CDR3 protein. There are about 1.8 million distinct CDR3 sequences in the sample; about 49% occur only once, and less than 2.5% lies in the top ten. The sequencing input was blood. The receptor set was obtained from a woman in her thirties or forties in good health. CDR3s include the opening cysteine and the closing phenylalanine or tryptophan. Each record gives: CDR3 protein, CDR3 DNA, D gene, clone size, V gene, J gene. D genes are given only for firm matches. Clone size is given for some rows only: seen once, a few or many times, or a class if the clone is expanded.

CASSPGQGEYQPQHF,TGTGCCAGCAGCCCTGGACAGGGGGAATATCAGCCCCAGCATTTT,TRBD1,NA,TRBV3-1,TRBJ1-5
CASSSEAGIFYEQYF,TGTGCCAGCAGCTCCGAGGCGGGGATTTTTTACGAGCAGTACTTC,NA,few,TRBV7-2,TRBJ2-7
CASGLARGQNTEAFF,TGTGCTAGTGGTTTGGCCAGGGGGCAAAACACTGAAGCTTTCTTT,TRBD1,NA,TRBV12-5,TRBJ1-1
CASSRMPGVETQYF,TGTGCCAGCAGCCGGATGCCCGGGGTGGAGACCCAGTACTTC,NA,NA,TRBV27,TRBJ2-5
CSALQRRYNEQFF,TGCAGTGCTCTCCAGCGGAGATACAATGAGCAGTTCTTC,NA,few,TRBV20-1,TRBJ2-1
CASSEARTGLLNIQYF,TGTGCCAGCAGTGAAGCGCGGACAGGGCTCCTCAACATTCAGTACTTC,TRBD1,NA,TRBV6-1,TRBJ2-4
CSAKTGASEQFF,TGCAGTGCTAAGACAGGCGCTAGTGAGCAGTTCTTC,NA,NA,TRBV20-1,TRBJ2-1
CSVDGGLRGYTF,TGCAGCGTTGACGGAGGGCTCAGAGGCTACACCTTC,NA,few,TRBV29-1,TRBJ1-2
CASSPYGVGQFF,TGTGCCAGCAGCCCCTATGGGGTGGGGCAGTTCTTC,NA,NA,TRBV6-2/TRBV6-3,TRBJ2-1
CASSQVSGGAYNEQFF,TGTGCCAGCAGCCAAGTAAGCGGGGGGGCCTACAATGAGCAGTTCTTC,TRBD2,many,TRBV3-1,TRBJ2-1
CASSPEDSGANVLTF,TGTGCCAGCAGTCCAGAGGACTCTGGGGCCAACGTCCTGACTTTC,NA,once,TRBV6-4,TRBJ2-6
CASSQERGSDEQYF,TGTGCCAGCAGCCAGGAGCGGGGGAGTGACGAGCAGTACTTC,TRBD2,once,TRBV12-3/TRBV12-4,TRBJ2-7
CASSLFRARGLNEQFF,TGTGCCAGCAGCTTATTCCGGGCACGGGGGCTCAATGAGCAGTTCTTC,NA,NA,TRBV7-9,TRBJ2-1
CASNKGAGGEDTQYF,TGTGCCAGCAACAAAGGAGCGGGGGGCGAGGATACGCAGTATTTT,TRBD2,NA,TRBV6-1,TRBJ2-3
CASSFLIRDTQYF,TGTGCCAGCAGTTTCCTCATTAGAGATACGCAGTATTTT,NA,NA,TRBV27,TRBJ2-3
CASSLVAGTSTTLAKNIQYF,TGTGCCAGCAGCCTAGTCGCCGGGACAAGTACAACCCTAGCCAAAAACATTCAGTACTTC,NA,NA,TRBV7-9,TRBJ2-4
CASRGQGENSPLHF,TGTGCCAGCAGAGGACAGGGGGAGAATTCACCCCTCCACTTT,TRBD1,NA,TRBV12-3/TRBV12-4,TRBJ1-6
CASTPTGTGNEQYF,TGTGCCAGCACCCCTACCGGGACAGGGAACGAGCAGTACTTC,TRBD1,many,TRBV6-5,TRBJ2-7
CASGNPGHFRPQHF,TGTGCCAGCGGCAATCCGGGACATTTTAGGCCCCAGCATTTT,NA,NA,TRBV7-2,TRBJ1-5
CSARPPATNEKLFF,TGCAGTGCCAGACCCCCTGCAACTAATGAAAAACTGTTTTTT,NA,NA,TRBV20-1,TRBJ1-4
CASSPGQGIMPQHF,TGTGCCAGCAGTCCAGGGCAGGGGATTATGCCCCAGCATTTT,NA,NA,TRBV12-3/TRBV12-4,TRBJ1-5
CASRFAGPGNEQFF,TGTGCCAGCAGATTCGCTGGGCCTGGCAATGAGCAGTTCTTC,NA,NA,TRBV7-2,TRBJ2-1
CSVLTQGGFGNEQFF,TGCAGCGTCCTCACACAGGGCGGGTTTGGCAATGAGCAGTTCTTC,NA,NA,TRBV29-1,TRBJ2-1
CASSPRTGSNEKLFF,TGTGCCAGCAGTCCGAGGACAGGGAGTAATGAAAAACTGTTTTTT,TRBD1,few,TRBV27,TRBJ1-4
CSVGTGIVYEQFF,TGCAGCGTAGGGACAGGGATAGTCTACGAGCAGTTCTTC,TRBD1,NA,TRBV29-1,TRBJ2-1
CASSPQSGGYYNEQFF,TGTGCCAGCAGCCCCCAGAGCGGGGGTTACTACAATGAGCAGTTCTTC,TRBD2,few,TRBV9,TRBJ2-1
CAISAEGQGAYEQYF,TGTGCCATCAGTGCGGAAGGACAGGGGGCCTACGAGCAGTACTTC,TRBD1,few,TRBV10-3,TRBJ2-7
CASSKGKTSGGGTDTQYF,TGTGCCAGCAGCAAAGGAAAGACTAGCGGGGGGGGCACAGATACGCAGTATTTT,TRBD2,NA,TRBV7-9,TRBJ2-3
CATKRSTGNLSYEQYF,TGTGCCACCAAAAGGTCGACAGGAAACCTCTCCTACGAGCAGTACTTC,NA,NA,TRBV12-3/TRBV12-4,TRBJ2-7
CASSQESRTVTGYTF,TGTGCCAGCAGCCAAGAGTCCAGGACGGTGACTGGCTACACCTTC,NA,few,TRBV14,TRBJ1-2
CASSPLSGAANEQFF,TGTGCCAGCTCACCACTTAGCGGGGCGGCAAATGAGCAGTTCTTC,TRBD2,once,TRBV18,TRBJ2-1
CASSFPGANAYGYTF,TGTGCCAGCAGCTTTCCAGGAGCCAATGCCTATGGCTACACCTTC,NA,few,TRBV7-9,TRBJ1-2
CASSPVGLGVSNNEQFF,TGTGCCAGCAGCCCAGTGGGGTTAGGAGTTTCCAACAATGAGCAGTTCTTC,NA,few,TRBV7-8,TRBJ2-1
CASSIQGDYEQYF,TGCGCCAGCAGCATACAGGGGGATTACGAGCAGTACTTC,TRBD1,NA,TRBV5-1,TRBJ2-7
CASSFTDIGNTEAFF,TGCGCCAGCAGCTTTACAGATATTGGGAACACTGAAGCTTTCTTT,NA,NA,TRBV5-1,TRBJ1-1
CASSLDIYGQFF,TGTGCCAGCAGCTTAGACATCTATGGGCAGTTCTTC,NA,NA,TRBV7-2,TRBJ2-1
CASSQDSRVAYYGYTF,TGCGCCAGCAGCCAAGATAGTAGGGTAGCCTACTATGGCTACACCTTC,NA,few,TRBV4-1,TRBJ1-2
CASNPGLLAKNIQYF,TGTGCCAGCAATCCGGGACTCCTAGCCAAAAACATTCAGTACTTC,NA,few,TRBV2,TRBJ2-4